The 9 T cell receptor beta chains presented below share a single source sample, sequenced in a study of blood T cell repertoires in COVID-19. The repertoire was sequenced with immunoSEQ multiplex PCR; TCRdb's copy has only in-frame clones and lacks some. The table records about 110,000 clones, 71% of them present only once. The sample consisted of peripheral blood. These receptors were collected from a woman in her thirties or forties with acute or convalescent COVID-19.

The J gene is TRBJ1-1, the V gene TRBV18; D is unclear. The germline V gene encodes CDR1 KGHSH and CDR2 LQKENI. The length of the CDR3 is 15 residues. Between the trimmed V and J ends, which lost 3 bases and 0 bases, there was a span of 11 bases. In nucleotides, the CDR3 is TGTGCCAGCTCACCGAAACAGTTCATGAACACTGAAGCTTTCTTT. Translating it yields CASSPKQFMNTEAFF.

The CDR3 protein is CASSFENSRSPLHF. CDR3 DNA: TGTGCCAGCAGTTTTGAAAATTCGAGGTCACCCCTCCACTTT. The chain carries TRBV6-6 and TRBJ1-6; no definite D call. The CDR3 contains 14 residues. V was shortened by 4 bases and J by 10 bases, with 14 bases between the two germline ends. From germline, CDR1 is MNHNY and CDR2 SVGAGI (reference sequence).

The rearrangement uses TRBV3-1 (or the pseudogene TRBV3-2) and TRBJ2-5; D unresolved. Germline lookup yields CDR1 LGHDT and CDR2 YNNKEL (reference sequence). The CDR3 has 15 residues. Trimming shortened V by 4 bases and J by 1 base, and 13 bases separated the two germline ends. The CDR3 sequence: CASSPGGTIQETQYF. The CDR3 DNA is TGTGCCAGCAGCCCCGGCGGAACAATCCAAGAGACCCAGTACTTC.

This clone has just a few counts. The chain recombines TRBV10-3 with TRBJ2-2; 11 bases match TRBD1. Germline V gives CDR1 ENHRY, CDR2 SYGVKD. The ends lost 10 bases at V and 6 bases at J; junction bases unmatched: 7. This CDR3 has 14 residues. This CDR3 reads CATSGTGGSGELFF. Written as DNA, the CDR3 is TGTGCCACGTCCGGGACAGGGGGTTCCGGGGAGCTGTTTTTT.

This chain joins TRBV28 and TRBJ2-4; TRBD2 agrees at 7 bases. The germline V gene has CDR1 MDHEN and CDR2 SYDVKM. The CDR3 runs to 12 residues. V dropped 3 bases and J dropped 7; count of bases not matched to a gene: 0. The CDR3 here is CASSLGGNIQYF. The CDR3 nucleotides are TGTGCCAGCAGTTTGGGGGGGAACATTCAGTACTTC.

The chain couples TRBV5-5 to TRBJ1-4, with a possible D match to TRBD1 (5 bases). Trimming pared 2 bases from V and 4 bases from J, leaving 12 bases between. The CDR3 runs 15 residues. Germline lookup yields CDR1 SGHKS and CDR2 YYEKEE (reference sequence). CDR3 in amino acids: CASSLYQGLNEKLFF. The CDR3 coding sequence is TGTGCCAGCAGCTTATATCAGGGACTTAATGAAAAACTGTTTTTT. Full variable domain (missing parts from reference TRBV5-5 and TRBJ1-4): DAGVTQSPTHLIKTRGQQVTLRCSPISGHKSVSWYQQVLGQGPQFIFQYYEKEERGRGNFPDRFSARQFPNYSSELNVNALLLGDSALYLCASSLYQGLNEKLFFGSGTQLSVL.

J is TRBJ1-4 and V is TRBV27; tentatively, D is TRBD1 (5 bases). The CDR3 is made up of 16 amino acids. Germline CDR1 reads MNHEY; CDR2 reads SMNVEV (reference sequence). Trimming left V 6 bases short and J 10 bases short, with 24 bases between. DNA for the CDR3: TGTGCCAGCAGATCAAGTGGGTCCAGGGAAATCACAAAACTGTTTTTT. It specifies CASRSSGSREITKLFF.

In this sample, this clone turned up once. V is TRBV11-1 and J is TRBJ1-4; D call uncertain. The CDR3 length is 12 residues. The germline V and J ends were trimmed by 3 bases and 6 bases, with 5 bases remaining between them. In germline, CDR1 is SGHAT, CDR2 FQDESV (reference sequence). CDR3 sequence reads: CASSLPDEKLFF. For the CDR3, the DNA is TGTGCCAGCAGCTTGCCGGATGAAAAACTGTTTTTT.

This clone was picked up a small number of times. V is TRBV5-4 and J is TRBJ1-4, with 9 nucleotides matching TRBD1. Germline V gene lookup returns CDR1 SGHNT and CDR2 YYREEE (reference sequence). This CDR3 has 15 residues. The V gene end was trimmed by 0 bases and the J gene end by 10 bases; junction bases not matched to a gene: 7. The CDR3 DNA follows: TGTGCCAGCAGCTTGGGAGGACAGGGGACGGGAAAACTGTTTTTT. As protein: CASSLGGQGTGKLFF.